These T cell receptor beta chains were read from a single sample in a study of blood T cell repertoires in COVID-19. TCRdb's copy holds only in-frame clones and misses some; the assay was immunoSEQ multiplex PCR. The table records 200,000 to 250,000 clones, roughly 87% of them present only once. Sequencing was done on a sample of PBMCs or T cells enriched from blood (not recorded which). These receptors were collected from a woman in her 30s with acute COVID-19. Both conserved end residues are part of each CDR3. A D gene is named only where the DNA matches it firmly. For some rows the clone size is stated as once, few or many, or as a class when expanded; others skip it.

TRBD1,TRBJ1-4,TRBV19,-,TGTGCCAGTAGAGGACAGGGAGGTGTCTATGACGAAAAACTGTTTTTT,CASRGQGGVYDEKLFF
TRBD1,TRBJ1-1,TRBV19,-,TGTGCCAGTAGCCCGGACAGGGCCACTGAAGCTTTCTTT,CASSPDRATEAFF
-,TRBJ2-1,TRBV6-5,few,TGTGCCAGCAGGTCAAACGGACAGAACAATGAGCAGTTCTTC,CASRSNGQNNEQFF
-,TRBJ1-1,TRBV6-5,-,TGTGCCAGCAGATCGTCCAGTGAAGCTTTCTTT,CASRSSSEAFF
-,TRBJ1-4,TRBV29-1,-,TGCAGCGTTGAATTTGGGGGGTCAGAGCTGTTTTTT,CSVEFGGSELFF
-,TRBJ1-5,TRBV6-2/TRBV6-3,-,TGTGCCAGCAGTTACGGAGGATGGAATCAGCCCCAGCATTTT,CASSYGGWNQPQHF
-,TRBJ1-5,TRBV6-5,-,TGTGCCAGCAGGAGCTATAGCAATCAGCCCCAGCATTTT,CASRSYSNQPQHF
TRBD1,TRBJ1-2,TRBV5-1,-,TGCGCCAGCAGCTTGTCTCAGGGGGCGGTCTATGGCTACACCTTC,CASSLSQGAVYGYTF
TRBD1,TRBJ1-1,TRBV4-1,-,TGCGCCAGCAGCCCCGGACAGGGGGCCAACACTGAAGCTTTCTTT,CASSPGQGANTEAFF
TRBD2,TRBJ2-7,TRBV11-2,-,TGTGCCAGCAGGGCTATCAAATCTGGGACTAGCGTCAAAACTAACGAGCAGTACTTC,CASRAIKSGTSVKTNEQYF
TRBD1,TRBJ2-7,TRBV5-8,-,TGTGCCAGCAGCTTGGCCGGGACAGGCTCCTACGAGCAGTACTTC,CASSLAGTGSYEQYF
TRBD2,TRBJ2-1,TRBV6-5,-,TGTGCCAGCAGTTCGTCTACTAGCGCCCTAGGCAATGAGCAGTTCTTC,CASSSSTSALGNEQFF
-,TRBJ2-3,TRBV11-3,-,TGTGCCAGCAGCTTAGGTTCCGGGGATACGCAGTATTTT,CASSLGSGDTQYF
TRBD1,TRBJ1-5,TRBV27,-,TGTGCCAGCAGTTCCCTAACAGGGGGCTTTAATCAGCCCCAGCATTTT,CASSSLTGGFNQPQHF
TRBD2,TRBJ2-7,TRBV7-9,-,TGTGCCAGCAGCTTAGCACTAGCGCCTGACGAGCAGTACTTC,CASSLALAPDEQYF
-,TRBJ1-1,TRBV27,-,TGTGCCAGCAGTGTACAGGGAGTCCCCCCCAGTTATGAAGCTTTCTTT,CASSVQGVPPSYEAFF
-,TRBJ1-2,TRBV7-2,-,TGTGCCAGCAGCTTAGCAGCGTCCTATGGCTACACCTTC,CASSLAASYGYTF
-,TRBJ2-7,TRBV12-3/TRBV12-4,-,TGTGCCAGCAGTTTAGGGGGAGGCGAGCAGTACTTC,CASSLGGGEQYF
-,TRBJ2-2,TRBV6-6,once,TGTGCCAGCAGTACGCCGGGTGGCGGGGAGCTGTTTTTT,CASSTPGGGELFF
TRBD1,TRBJ2-2,TRBV5-1,-,TGCGCCAGCAGCCTAGCAGGGGGCGTCGCCGGGGAGCTGTTTTTT,CASSLAGGVAGELFF
TRBD1,TRBJ1-1,TRBV4-3,-,TGCGCCAGCAGCCAAGTGGACAGGGGAGGAACTGAAGCTTTCTTT,CASSQVDRGGTEAFF
TRBD1,TRBJ2-7,TRBV23-1,-,TGCGCCAGCAGTCAATCGGACAGGGTCCGCGAGCAGTACTTC,CASSQSDRVREQYF
-,TRBJ1-5,TRBV3-1/TRBV3-2,-,TGTGCCAGCAGCCAAGAGGAGGAGGGGCCCCAGCATTTT,CASSQEEEGPQHF
-,TRBJ2-2,TRBV6-1,-,TGTGCCAGCAGTGAACTGTTCGCGAACACCGGGGAGCTGTTTTTT,CASSELFANTGELFF
TRBD2,TRBJ2-2,TRBV10-3,-,TGTGCCATCAGTGATAGCGGGGGAACCGGGGAGCTGTTTTTT,CAISDSGGTGELFF
-,TRBJ2-3,TRBV9,-,TGTGCCAGCAGCGTAGTGGAGGGCCCCACAGATACGCAGTATTTT,CASSVVEGPTDTQYF
-,TRBJ2-5,TRBV11-2,-,TGTGCCAGCAGCTTAGGTAGCCGCGAGACCCAGTACTTC,CASSLGSRETQYF
-,TRBJ1-1,TRBV19,-,TGTGCCAGTAGTGGTTATCAGGGGCGAACTGAAGCTTTCTTT,CASSGYQGRTEAFF
-,TRBJ2-7,TRBV5-1,-,TGCGCCAGCAGCTCCGAACCCCAAAATACAGGGCCCTACGAGCAGTACTTC,CASSSEPQNTGPYEQYF
-,TRBJ1-4,TRBV20-1,-,TGCAGTGCTAGTGGTCGAAAACTGTTTTTT,CSASGRKLFF
-,TRBJ1-2,TRBV6-2/TRBV6-3,-,TGTGCCAGCAGCCCCCGGGTGATGCTCGACTATGGCTACACCTTC,CASSPRVMLDYGYTF
TRBD2,TRBJ2-1,TRBV7-2,once,TGTGCCAGCAGCTCGACTAGCGGGGGCGGGGATGAGCAGTTCTTC,CASSSTSGGGDEQFF
TRBD2,TRBJ2-5,TRBV9,-,TGTGCCAGCAGTCACAGGACTAGCGGGGGGGCGATCGATCAAGAGACCCAGTACTTC,CASSHRTSGGAIDQETQYF
-,TRBJ2-3,TRBV5-1,-,TGCGCCAGCAGTCCCTCTAGCACAGATACGCAGTATTTT,CASSPSSTDTQYF
-,TRBJ1-3,TRBV11-2,-,TGTGCCAGCAGCTTAGGCGGCCACCGACACAGGGACACCATATATTTT,CASSLGGHRHRDTIYF